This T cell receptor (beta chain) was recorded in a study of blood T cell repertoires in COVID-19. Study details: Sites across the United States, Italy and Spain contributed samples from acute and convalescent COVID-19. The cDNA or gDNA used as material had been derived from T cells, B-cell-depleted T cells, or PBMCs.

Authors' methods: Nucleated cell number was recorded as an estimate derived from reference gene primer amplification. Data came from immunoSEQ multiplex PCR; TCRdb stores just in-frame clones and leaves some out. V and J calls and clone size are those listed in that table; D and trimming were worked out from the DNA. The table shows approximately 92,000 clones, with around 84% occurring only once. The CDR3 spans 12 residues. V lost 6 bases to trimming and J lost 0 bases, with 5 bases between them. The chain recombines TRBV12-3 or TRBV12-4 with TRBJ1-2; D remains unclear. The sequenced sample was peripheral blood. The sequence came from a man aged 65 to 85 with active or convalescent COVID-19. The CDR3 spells CASSRSNYGYTF. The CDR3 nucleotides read TGTGCCAGCAGCCGGTCTAACTATGGCTACACCTTC.